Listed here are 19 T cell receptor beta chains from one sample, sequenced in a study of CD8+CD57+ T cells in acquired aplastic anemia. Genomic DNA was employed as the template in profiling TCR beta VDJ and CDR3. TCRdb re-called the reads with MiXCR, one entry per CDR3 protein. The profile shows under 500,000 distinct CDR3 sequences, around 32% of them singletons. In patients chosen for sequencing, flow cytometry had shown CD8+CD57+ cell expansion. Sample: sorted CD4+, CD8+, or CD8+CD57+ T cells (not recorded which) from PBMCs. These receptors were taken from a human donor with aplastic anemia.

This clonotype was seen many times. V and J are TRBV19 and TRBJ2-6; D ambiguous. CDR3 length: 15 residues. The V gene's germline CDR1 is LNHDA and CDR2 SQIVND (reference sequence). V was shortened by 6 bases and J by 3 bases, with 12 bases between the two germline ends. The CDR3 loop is CASSLGTLGANVLTF. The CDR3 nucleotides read TGTGCCAGTAGCCTCGGTACCCTTGGGGCCAACGTCCTGACTTTC.

The CDR3 nucleotides are TGTGCCAGCACCCCGGGACAAAGCTCCTACAATGAGCAGTTCTTC. Its translation is CASTPGQSSYNEQFF. The V and J genes are TRBV27 and TRBJ2-1, with D possibly being TRBD1 (6 bases). Germline CDR1 and CDR2: MNHEY and SMNVEV (reference sequence). The ends were cut back, 7 bases at V and 0 bases at J, with 13 bases in the middle. CDR3 size: 15 residues.

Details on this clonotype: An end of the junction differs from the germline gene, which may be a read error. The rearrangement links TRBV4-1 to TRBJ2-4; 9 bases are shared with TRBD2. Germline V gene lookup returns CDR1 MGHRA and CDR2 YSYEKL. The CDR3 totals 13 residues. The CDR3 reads CASSQVGLAGPNF. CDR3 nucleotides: TGCGCCAGCAGCCAAGTTGGGCTAGCGGGACCTAACTTC.

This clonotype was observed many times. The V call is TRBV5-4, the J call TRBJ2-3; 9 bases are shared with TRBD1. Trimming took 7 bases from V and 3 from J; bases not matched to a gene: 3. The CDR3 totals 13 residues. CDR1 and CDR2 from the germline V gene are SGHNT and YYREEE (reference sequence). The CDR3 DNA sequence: TGTGCCAGCTCTGGGACAGGGACAGATACGCAGTATTTT. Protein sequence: CASSGTGTDTQYF.

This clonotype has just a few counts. This chain's CDR3 is CASSQDAGGNTIYF. The CDR3 region has the DNA TGCGCCAGCAGCCAAGATGCGGGAGGAAACACCATATATTTT. V and J are TRBV4-3 and TRBJ1-3; D unresolved. Germline CDR1 and CDR2: LGHNA and YSLEER. Trimming stripped 0 bases from V and 4 bases from J, with 7 bases between. The CDR3 is made up of 14 amino acids.

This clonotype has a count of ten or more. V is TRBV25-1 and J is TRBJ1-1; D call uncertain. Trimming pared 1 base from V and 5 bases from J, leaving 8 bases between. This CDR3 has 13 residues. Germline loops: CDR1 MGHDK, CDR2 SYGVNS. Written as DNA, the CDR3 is TGTGCCAGCAGTGAATCACGAGGGACTGAAGCTTTCTTT. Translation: CASSESRGTEAFF.

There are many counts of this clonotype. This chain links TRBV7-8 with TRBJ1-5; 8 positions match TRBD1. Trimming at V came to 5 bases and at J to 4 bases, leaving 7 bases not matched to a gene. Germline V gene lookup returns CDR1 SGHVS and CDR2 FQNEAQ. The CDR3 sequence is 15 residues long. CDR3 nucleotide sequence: TGTGCCAGCAGCCTAACGACAGGGGCGAATCAGCCCCAGCATTTT. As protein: CASSLTTGANQPQHF.

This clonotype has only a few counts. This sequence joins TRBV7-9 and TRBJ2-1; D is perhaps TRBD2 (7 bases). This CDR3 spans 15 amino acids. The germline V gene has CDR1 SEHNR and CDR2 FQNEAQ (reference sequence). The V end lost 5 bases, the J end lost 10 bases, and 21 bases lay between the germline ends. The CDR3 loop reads CASSVGGGPSPEQFF. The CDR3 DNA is TGTGCCAGCAGCGTTGGCGGGGGCCCTTCTCCGGAGCAGTTCTTC.

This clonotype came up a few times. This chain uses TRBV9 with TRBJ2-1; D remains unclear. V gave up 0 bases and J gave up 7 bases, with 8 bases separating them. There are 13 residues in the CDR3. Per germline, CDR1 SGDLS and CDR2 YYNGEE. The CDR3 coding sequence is TGTGCCAGCAGCGTAGTTCCTCGTAATGAGCAGTTCTTC. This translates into CASSVVPRNEQFF.

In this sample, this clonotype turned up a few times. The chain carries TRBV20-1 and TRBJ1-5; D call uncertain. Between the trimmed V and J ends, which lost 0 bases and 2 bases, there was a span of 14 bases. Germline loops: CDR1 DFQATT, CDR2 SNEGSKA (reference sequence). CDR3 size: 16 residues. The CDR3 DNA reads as TGCAGTGCTAGAGATCCGAACGACAACCGCAATCAGCCCCAGCATTTT. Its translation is CSARDPNDNRNQPQHF.

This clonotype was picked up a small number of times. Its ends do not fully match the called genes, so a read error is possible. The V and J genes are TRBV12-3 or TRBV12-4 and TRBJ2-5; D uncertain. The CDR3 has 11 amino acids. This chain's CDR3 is CASSLFQTLLF. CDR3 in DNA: TGTGCCAGCAGTTTGTTCCAGACCCTTCTATTC.

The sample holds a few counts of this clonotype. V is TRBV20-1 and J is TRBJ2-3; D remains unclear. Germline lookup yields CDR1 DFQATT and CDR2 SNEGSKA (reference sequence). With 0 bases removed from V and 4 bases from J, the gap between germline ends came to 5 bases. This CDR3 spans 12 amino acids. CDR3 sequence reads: CSARDPPDTQYF. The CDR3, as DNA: TGCAGTGCTAGAGATCCGCCAGATACGCAGTATTTT.

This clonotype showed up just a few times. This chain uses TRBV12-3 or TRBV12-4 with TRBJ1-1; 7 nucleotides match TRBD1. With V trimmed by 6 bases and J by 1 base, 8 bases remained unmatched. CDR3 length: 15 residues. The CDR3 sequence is CASSLNRGRNTEAFF. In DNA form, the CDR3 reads TGTGCCAGCAGCCTAAACAGGGGCAGGAACACTGAAGCTTTCTTT.

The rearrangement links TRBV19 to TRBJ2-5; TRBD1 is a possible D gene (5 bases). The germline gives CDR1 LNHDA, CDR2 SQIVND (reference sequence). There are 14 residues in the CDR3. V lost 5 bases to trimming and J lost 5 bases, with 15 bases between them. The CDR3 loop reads CASSHSAGIETQYF. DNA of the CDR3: TGTGCCAGTAGTCATTCTGCAGGGATTGAGACCCAGTACTTC.

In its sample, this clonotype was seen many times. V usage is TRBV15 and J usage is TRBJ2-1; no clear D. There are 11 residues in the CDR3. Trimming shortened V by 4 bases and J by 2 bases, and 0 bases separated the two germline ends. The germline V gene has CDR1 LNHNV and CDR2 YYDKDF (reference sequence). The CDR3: CATSTYNEQFF. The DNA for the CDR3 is TGTGCCACCAGCACCTACAATGAGCAGTTCTTC. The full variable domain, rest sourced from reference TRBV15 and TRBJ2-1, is DAMVIQNPRYQVTQFGKPVTLSCSQTLNHNVMYWYQQKSSQAPKLLFHYYDKDFNNEADTPDNFQSRRPNTSFCFLDIRSPGLGDTAMYLCATSTYNEQFFGPGTRLTVL.

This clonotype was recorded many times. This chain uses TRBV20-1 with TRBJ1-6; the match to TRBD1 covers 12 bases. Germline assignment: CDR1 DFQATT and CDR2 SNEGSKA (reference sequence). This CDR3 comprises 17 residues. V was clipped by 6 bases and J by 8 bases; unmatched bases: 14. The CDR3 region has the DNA TGCAGTGCGGCCGGGACAGGGGGCAGTGTGGGAGATTCACCCCTCCACTTT. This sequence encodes CSAAGTGGSVGDSPLHF.

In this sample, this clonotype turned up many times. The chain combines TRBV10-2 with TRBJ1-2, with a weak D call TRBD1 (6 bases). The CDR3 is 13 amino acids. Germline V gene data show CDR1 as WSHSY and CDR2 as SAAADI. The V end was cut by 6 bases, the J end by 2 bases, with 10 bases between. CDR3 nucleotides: TGCGCCAGCAGGGACAGCACCAACTATGGCTACACCTTC. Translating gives CASRDSTNYGYTF.

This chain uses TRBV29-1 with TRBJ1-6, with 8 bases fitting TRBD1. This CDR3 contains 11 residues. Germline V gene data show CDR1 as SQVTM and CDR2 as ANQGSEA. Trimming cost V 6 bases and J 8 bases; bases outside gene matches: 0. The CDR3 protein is CSVTGDSPLHF. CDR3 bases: TGCAGCGTGACAGGGGATTCACCCCTCCACTTT.

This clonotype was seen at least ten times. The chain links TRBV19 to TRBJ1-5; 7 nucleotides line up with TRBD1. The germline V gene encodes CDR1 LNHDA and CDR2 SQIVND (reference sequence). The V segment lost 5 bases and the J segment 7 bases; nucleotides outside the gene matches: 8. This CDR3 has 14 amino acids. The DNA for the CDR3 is TGTGCCAGTAGTTACCGACAGGGTGCGCAGCCCCAGCATTTT. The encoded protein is CASSYRQGAQPQHF.